This TCR beta chain appears in the sequencing data of a study of blood T cell repertoires in COVID-19. Study summary: Spain, Italy and the United States supplied samples that represented acute and convalescent COVID-19.

Per the original methods: By means of reference gene primer amplification, nucleated cell counts were estimated. Assay used: immunoSEQ multiplex PCR; TCRdb lists only in-frame clones, some missing. D and trimming come from the DNA, and the V and J calls and clone size come from that table. The sample yields roughly 190,000 clones, 80% to 90% seen once. Recruited during active infection, patients (from Seattle) were subsequently followed longitudinally. The CDR3 spans 12 residues. Trimming removed 8 bases from V and 4 bases from J, with 10 bases in between. CDR1 is MGHRA and CDR2 is YSYEKL in the germline V gene.

Sample: peripheral blood. The TCR was taken from a woman between 35 and 50 years old with COVID-19, enrolled during active disease. J is TRBJ2-3 and V is TRBV4-1, with D uncertain. The CDR3 DNA is TGCGCCAGCGCCGCGATAGCAGATACGCAGTATTTT. As protein: CASAAIADTQYF.